The following is a T cell receptor beta chain sequence with its context. The data are from a study of blood T cell repertoires in COVID-19. Study overall: T cells, B-cell-depleted T cells, or PBMCs provided the cDNA or gDNA that served as material.

Trimming removed 2 bases at V and 5 bases at J, with 21 bases between. The CDR3 loop spans 17 amino acids. Looked up from germline, CDR1 is KGHDR and CDR2 is SFDVKD. The method was immunoSEQ multiplex PCR; TCRdb's version includes in-frame clones alone and lacks a portion of them. The table includes tens of thousands of clones, 89% detected once. V usage is TRBV24-1 and J usage is TRBJ2-7, with a possible D match to TRBD2 (7 bases). The sequence was obtained from an older man with active or convalescent COVID-19. The specimen sequenced was peripheral blood. The CDR3 protein is CATSDSRVGGLQNEQYF. The CDR3 DNA reads TGTGCCACCAGTGATTCGCGGGTGGGGGGGCTACAGAACGAGCAGTACTTC.